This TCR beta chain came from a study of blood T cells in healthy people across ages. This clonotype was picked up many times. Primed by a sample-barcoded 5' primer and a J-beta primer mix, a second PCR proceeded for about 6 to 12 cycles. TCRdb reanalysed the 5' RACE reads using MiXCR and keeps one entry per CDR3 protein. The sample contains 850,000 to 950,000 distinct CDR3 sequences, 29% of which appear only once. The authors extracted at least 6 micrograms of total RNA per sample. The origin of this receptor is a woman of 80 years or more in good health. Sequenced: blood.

The CDR3 loop reads CASSKPLFEGQGAREQYF. In DNA, the CDR3 is TGTGCCAGCAGCAAACCACTGTTCGAGGGACAGGGGGCGAGGGAGCAGTACTTC. The rearrangement links TRBV21-1 to TRBJ2-7; the listed D gene, TRBD1, was not tested against the DNA. TRBV21-1 is a recognized pseudogene. The CDR3 has 18 residues.